The T cell receptor beta chain under discussion was sequenced for a study of patients and donors after allogeneic stem cell transplantation (dated by TCRdb to 2020 to 2021). Library preparation employed RT-PCR. TCRdb records NextSeq 550 as the sequencer. TCRdb took the public reads, trimmed them with fastp at Q25, ran MiXCR for clone calling and kept in-frame beta chains. Each CDR3 protein gets just one entry, which takes the most common genes and DNA from the rows behind it. This sample comprises 37,000 or so distinct CDR3 sequences, about 31% of them detected only once. The ten largest clones take up less than 80% of the sample. For this clonotype: Its antigen is not yet known. Per-base qualities were not stored, and no clone one base away is much larger.

The material sequenced was blood, either unsorted or a sorted T cell fraction (not recorded which). This TCR came from a human donor who was either an allogeneic HSCT recipient or a stem cell or donor lymphocyte infusion donor (not recorded which). It is not recorded whose cells these are; they may come from a transplant donor.

For the CDR3, the sequence is CASSLNRDRNTGELFF. The sequenced DNA is TGTGCCAGCAGCTTAAACCGGGACAGGAACACCGGGGAGCTGTTTTTT. The chain employs TRBV7-3 and TRBJ2-2; 7 central nucleotides agree with TRBD1. Trimming accounts for 1 base at V and 1 base at J, while the number of junction bases matched to no gene is 3. Counted from cysteine to phenylalanine, this CDR3 has 16 amino acids. Only the CDR3 DNA stays, 48 bases, in frame from base 1. Per the germline V gene, SGHTA is the CDR1 and FQGTGA is the CDR2.